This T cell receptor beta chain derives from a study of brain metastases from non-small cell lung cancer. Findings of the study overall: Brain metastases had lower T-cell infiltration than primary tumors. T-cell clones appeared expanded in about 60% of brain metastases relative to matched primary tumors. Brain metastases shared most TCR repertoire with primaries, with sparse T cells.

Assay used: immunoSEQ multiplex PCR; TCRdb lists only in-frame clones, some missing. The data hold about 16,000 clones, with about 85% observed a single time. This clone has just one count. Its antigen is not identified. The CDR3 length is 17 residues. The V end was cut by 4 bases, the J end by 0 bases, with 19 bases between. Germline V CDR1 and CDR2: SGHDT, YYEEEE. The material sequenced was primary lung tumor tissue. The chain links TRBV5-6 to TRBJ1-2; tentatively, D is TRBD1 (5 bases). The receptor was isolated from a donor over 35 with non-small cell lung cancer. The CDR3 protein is CASSRGGTLGPNYGYTF. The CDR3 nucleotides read TGTGCCAGCAGCAGGGGCGGAACCTTAGGGCCTAACTATGGCTACACCTTC.